This T cell receptor beta chain was retrieved from a study of T cell responses to AZD1222 COVID-19 vaccine. Findings and caveats of the study: Regions 160-218 and 743-854 dominated among vaccine-associated CD4 TCRs spanning spike. Spike-specific TCR breadth and depth both grew after two AZD1222 doses.

Comments on this clone: Its antigen is not known.

V dropped 7 bases and J dropped 1 base, with 10 bases sitting between them. The CDR3 loop spans 13 amino acids. The table came from immunoSEQ multiplex PCR; TCRdb's copy has only in-frame clones and leaves some out. There are fewer than 90,000 clones in the sample; almost 90% occur only once, and 6.9% lies in the top ten. The study pooled second doses at about 4 or about 12 weeks. The receptor's source is an adult who received the AZD1222 COVID-19 vaccine. This chain joins TRBV12-3 or TRBV12-4 and TRBJ2-5; D possibly matches TRBD1 or TRBD2 (5 bases each). The sample here was peripheral blood, taken 28 days after the second AZD1222 dose. Here the CDR3 DNA reads TGTGCCAGCACTCGGGGCGCCCAAGAGACCCAGTACTTC. Translation gives CASTRGAQETQYF.